These 26 T cell receptor beta chains came from one sample sequenced in a study of cytomegalovirus exposure and HLA in healthy donors. Primers included in the PCR were 60 Vbeta and 13 Jbeta primers. Data came from immunoSEQ multiplex PCR; TCRdb stores just in-frame clones and leaves some out. The sample consists of 150,000 to 200,000 clones, roughly 84% of them appearing once. The source material was PBMCs. These receptors all come from a woman aged 18-29 years in good health and CMV-seronegative.

The chain links TRBV18 to TRBJ2-5; 8 bases are a match to TRBD1. There are 18 residues in the CDR3. V shed 0 bases, J shed 4 bases, and the junction held 13 bases outside the gene matches. The germline gives CDR1 KGHSH, CDR2 LQKENI. The CDR3 protein is CASSPPSQGASLRETQYF. CDR3 DNA: TGTGCCAGCTCACCACCTTCGCAGGGGGCTTCTTTGCGAGAGACCCAGTACTTC.

The rearrangement links TRBV5-6 to TRBJ2-2; possible D gene TRBD2, 7 bases. CDR3 length equals 16 residues. The V and J ends lost 1 base and 4 bases respectively, with 14 bases between them. Germline-derived CDR1 and CDR2 are SGHDT and YYEEEE. The CDR3 DNA sequence: TGTGCCAGCAGCTTGACCGCGGGGGCGTTCACCGGGGAGCTGTTTTTT. This codes for CASSLTAGAFTGELFF.

The J gene is TRBJ1-1, the V gene TRBV28, with 8 nucleotides matching TRBD1. Looked up from germline, CDR1 is MDHEN and CDR2 is SYDVKM. This CDR3 has 16 amino acids. V shed 6 bases, J shed 4 bases, and the junction held 13 bases outside the gene matches. The CDR3 reads CASRPTGGLGGTEAFF. DNA of the CDR3: TGTGCCAGCAGGCCTACAGGGGGTTTGGGTGGCACTGAAGCTTTCTTT. Full variable domain (outside the CDR3, taken from reference TRBV28 and TRBJ1-1): DVKVTQSSRYLVKRTGEKVFLECVQDMDHENMFWYRQDPGLGLRLIYFSYDVKMKEKGDIPEGYSVSREKKERFSLILESASTNQTSMYLCASRPTGGLGGTEAFFGQGTRLTVV.

V usage is TRBV2 and J usage is TRBJ1-2, with D tentatively TRBD1 (5 bases). CDR3 size: 15 residues. V was pared by 1 base and J by 8 bases, with 17 bases between. Germline CDR1 is SNHLY and CDR2 is FYNNEI. CDR3 in DNA: TGTGCCAGCAGTGAAGGGAGGGGTGGCATTGGGGGCTACACCTTC. Translating gives CASSEGRGGIGGYTF.

The chain combines TRBV6-6 with TRBJ2-3; TRBD2 matches at 9 bases. In germline, CDR1 is MNHNY, CDR2 SVGAGI (reference sequence). Trimming took 6 bases from V and 3 from J; bases not matched to a gene: 7. The CDR3 loop spans 15 amino acids. The chain's CDR3 is CASRTLAGVTDTQYF. In nucleotides, the CDR3 is TGTGCCAGCAGGACCTTAGCGGGGGTGACAGATACGCAGTATTTT.

The chain links TRBV5-1 to TRBJ1-3, with a weak D call TRBD1 (6 bases). The CDR3 extends over 13 amino acids. V was clipped by 4 bases and J by 7 bases, with 12 bases between them. Germline V lookup: CDR1 SGHRS, CDR2 YFSETQ. The CDR3 here is CASSLDRQNTIYF. The CDR3 bases are TGCGCCAGCAGCCTCGACAGGCAGAACACCATATATTTT.

This clone has more than one count but fewer than ten. The gene calls are TRBV7-9 and TRBJ2-1; 11 positions agree with TRBD2. The germline CDR1 and CDR2 sequences are SEHNR and FQNEAQ (reference sequence). CDR3 length: 15 amino acids. V lost 5 bases to trimming and J lost 9 bases; unmatched junction nucleotides: 9. CDR3 sequence reads: CASSISGGAFGEQFF. The CDR3, as DNA: TGTGCCAGCAGCATTAGCGGGGGGGCCTTCGGTGAGCAGTTCTTC.

This chain joins TRBV5-1 and TRBJ2-7; D might be TRBD1 (5 bases). The CDR3 is 14 residues long. The germline V and J ends were trimmed by 4 bases and 3 bases, with 14 bases remaining between them. Looked up from germline, CDR1 is SGHRS and CDR2 is YFSETQ. The CDR3 DNA follows: TGCGCCAGCAGCCTCCGACAGTCCCGCTACGAGCAGTACTTC. Protein product: CASSLRQSRYEQYF. Using reference TRBV5-1 and TRBJ2-7 for the parts outside the CDR3, the full variable domain is KAGVTQTPRYLIKTRGQQVTLSCSPISGHRSVSWYQQTPGQGLQFLFEYFSETQRNKGNFPGRFSGRQFSNSRSEMNVSTLELGDSALYLCASSLRQSRYEQYFGPGTRLTVT.

The DNA for the CDR3 is TGTGCCAGCACCCGGATCAGGACAGCGGATAATGAAAAACTGTTTTTT. Protein sequence: CASTRIRTADNEKLFF. This sequence joins TRBV28 and TRBJ1-4; the D gene is possibly TRBD1 (6 bases). Trimming left V 7 bases short and J 4 bases short, with 19 bases between. The CDR3 consists of 16 residues. The germline gives CDR1 MDHEN, CDR2 SYDVKM.

V usage is TRBV10-3 and J usage is TRBJ1-2, with TRBD1 matching over 7 bases. J gave up 0 bases and V 7 bases, and 8 bases lay outside the gene matches. In germline, CDR1 is ENHRY, CDR2 SYGVKD. The CDR3 has 15 residues. The DNA of the CDR3 is TGTGCCATCAAGAGGGGGCAGGAGGCTAACTATGGCTACACCTTC. Protein: CAIKRGQEANYGYTF.

This clone was observed a single time. The chain's CDR3 is CASSYSTGEVHEKLFF. Here the CDR3 DNA reads TGTGCCAGCAGTTACTCAACAGGGGAAGTACATGAAAAACTGTTTTTT. The rearrangement links TRBV6-5 to TRBJ1-4; 7 bases agree with TRBD1. The germline gives CDR1 MNHEY, CDR2 SVGAGI. The length of the CDR3 is 16 residues. With V trimmed by 0 bases and J by 6 bases, 7 bases remained unmatched.

The chain couples TRBV5-1 to TRBJ1-3, with a tentative D call TRBD1 (5 bases). V lost 5 bases, J lost 1 base, and 13 bases lay in between. The germline V gene has CDR1 SGHRS and CDR2 YFSETQ. This CDR3 contains 15 residues. CDR3 DNA: TGCGCCAGCAGTCCGAGCGGGACGTCTGGAAACACCATATATTTT. It encodes CASSPSGTSGNTIYF.

The rearrangement joins TRBV5-1 to TRBJ1-4; no firm D call. Germline V lookup: CDR1 SGHRS, CDR2 YFSETQ. Trimming left V 0 bases short and J 7 bases short, with 10 bases between. This CDR3 has 14 amino acids. CDR3 loop: CASSLGGYGEKLFF. As DNA, the CDR3 is TGCGCCAGCAGCTTGGGAGGTTATGGTGAAAAACTGTTTTTT.

The CDR3 here is CASSERTSVGTQYF. CDR3 in DNA: TGTGCCAGCAGCGAACGGACTAGCGTCGGGACCCAGTACTTC. The chain links TRBV5-8 to TRBJ2-5; 9 bases are a match to TRBD2. Trimming at V came to 4 bases and at J to 7 bases, leaving 8 bases not matched to a gene. This CDR3 spans 14 amino acids. CDR1 and CDR2 (germline): SGHTS, YDEGEE.

The genes are TRBV6-1 and TRBJ2-1, with 10 bases that match TRBD2. This CDR3 is 16 amino acids long. Trimming at V came to 0 bases and at J to 9 bases, leaving 8 bases not matched to a gene. Germline CDR1 and CDR2: MNHNS and SASEGT. CDR3 sequence (DNA): TGTGCCAGCAGTGAAGCCTGGAATAGCGGGGGGTCTGAGCAGTTCTTC. Its protein product is CASSEAWNSGGSEQFF.

The V call is TRBV28, the J call TRBJ1-5; the D is unclear. V lost 3 bases to trimming and J lost 7 bases, with 7 bases between them. CDR1 and CDR2 from the germline V gene are MDHEN and SYDVKM. This CDR3 is built from 12 residues. The CDR3 nucleotides read TGTGCCAGCAGTTTGACGGGACAGCCCCAGCATTTT. Translating it yields CASSLTGQPQHF.

The chain couples TRBV2 to TRBJ2-1, with 12 bases aligning to TRBD2. V was pared by 3 bases and J by 10 bases, with 7 bases of the junction left unmatched. CDR3 length: 15 residues. In germline, CDR1 is SNHLY, CDR2 FYNNEI. CDR3 in amino acids: CASSDTSGGMVEQFF. DNA for the CDR3: TGTGCCAGCAGTGACACTAGCGGGGGGATGGTAGAGCAGTTCTTC.

V and J are TRBV18 and TRBJ2-2; D remains unclear. CDR3 size: 14 residues. The germline V gene has CDR1 KGHSH and CDR2 LQKENI. The V gene lost 1 base and the J gene lost 1 base, with 4 bases spanning the gap. CDR3 nucleotides: TGTGCCAGCTCACCACGTCAGAACACCGGGGAGCTGTTTTTT. Protein product: CASSPRQNTGELFF.

The V and J genes are TRBV5-1 and TRBJ1-6, with TRBD1 matching 9 bases. This CDR3 is built from 16 residues. The V gene end was trimmed by 1 base and the J gene end by 7 bases; junction bases not matched to a gene: 6. Germline V lookup: CDR1 SGHRS, CDR2 YFSETQ. The CDR3 sequence: CASSLPRTGANSPLHF. The CDR3 DNA reads as TGCGCCAGCAGCTTGCCCCGGACAGGGGCCAATTCACCCCTCCACTTT.

This CDR3 reads CASSVDLVNSGNTIYF. CDR3 DNA sequence: TGTGCCAGCAGCGTAGATTTAGTGAACTCTGGAAACACCATATATTTT. V gene TRBV9 combines with J gene TRBJ1-3; D not certain. V lost 0 bases and J 0 bases, leaving 10 bases between the germline ends. This CDR3 is built from 16 residues. Germline CDR1 and CDR2: SGDLS and YYNGEE.

This chain uses TRBV25-1 with TRBJ1-2; a weak D match, TRBD1 (5 bases). In germline, CDR1 is MGHDK, CDR2 SYGVNS. V lost 4 bases and J 2 bases, leaving 8 bases between the germline ends. The CDR3 runs 13 residues. CDR3 residues: CASSAAGNYGYTF. In DNA, the CDR3 is TGTGCCAGCAGTGCGGCAGGGAACTATGGCTACACCTTC.

Turning to this clone: A read error may account for a junction end that differs from germline. This chain joins TRBV19 and TRBJ1-2; D gene ambiguous. This CDR3 spans 12 amino acids. Per germline, CDR1 LNHDA and CDR2 SQIVND (reference sequence). The CDR3 reads CAGSEAIYGYTF. The CDR3 coding sequence is TGTGCCGGTAGCGAAGCTATTTATGGCTACACCTTC.

This clone was recorded once. The chain is built from TRBV28 and TRBJ1-1; D call uncertain. The CDR3 runs 11 residues. V gave up 4 bases and J gave up 8 bases, with 8 bases separating them. Germline V gene sequence: CDR1 MDHEN, CDR2 SYDVKM. The CDR3 loop reads CASSWQLEAFF. The CDR3 bases are TGTGCCAGCAGTTGGCAGTTGGAAGCTTTCTTT.

The chain links TRBV11-3 to TRBJ2-2; 7 bases agree with TRBD1. CDR3 length: 14 amino acids. V was clipped by 6 bases and J by 7 bases; unmatched bases: 8. Per germline, CDR1 SGHNT and CDR2 YENEEA. For the CDR3, the DNA is TGTGCCAGCAGGCCTCAGGGGACAGTCGGGGAGCTGTTTTTT. Protein product: CASRPQGTVGELFF.

This chain joins TRBV19 and TRBJ1-1; TRBD1 might be the D (5 bases). Germline CDR1 LNHDA, CDR2 SQIVND (reference sequence). The ends were cut back, 3 bases at V and 1 base at J, with 12 bases in the middle. This CDR3 contains 15 residues. CDR3 nucleotides: TGTGCCAGTAGTATGCAGGGAAGAGGGAACACTGAAGCTTTCTTT. It encodes CASSMQGRGNTEAFF.

This chain links TRBV25-1 with TRBJ1-2, with a weak D call TRBD1 (6 bases). The CDR3 runs to 14 residues. Germline V gene data show CDR1 as MGHDK and CDR2 as SYGVNS. V lost 4 bases and J 1 base, leaving 10 bases between the germline ends. This chain's CDR3 is CASSVGAVNYGYTF. CDR3 DNA sequence: TGTGCCAGCAGTGTGGGGGCCGTTAACTATGGCTACACCTTC.